This T cell receptor (beta chain) stems from a study of human T cells and chemical hapten exposure. For the study at large: TCR yields differed between samples (mainly from small differences in pooled library volume). Overall study findings and caveats: Alopecia affecting every donor means their immune response may not match healthy people's. A positive correlation with patch test score was found for PT1 expanded TCR counts.

The V and J ends lost 5 bases and 1 base, in that order; junction bases with no gene match: 6. This CDR3 region has 15 residues. It was the library that attached unique molecular identifiers to individual cDNA molecules. TCRdb reprocessed the RACE reads with MiXCR, giving one entry per CDR3 protein. The profile shows 110,000 to 150,000 distinct CDR3 sequences, 12% of them singletons. Time point of the sample: patch test 2, 6 weeks after DPC sensitization. Stated treatment: therapeutic diphenylcyclopropenone sensitization with weekly scalp DPC. To note about this clonotype: Its antigen is unknown.

The origin of this receptor is a woman aged 45-65 years with alopecia areata. Some clones in this sample may be carry-over from other donors' samples. The rearrangement uses TRBV12-3 or TRBV12-4 and TRBJ2-3, with TRBD1 matching 7 bases. The sequencing used whole blood, collected in connection with sensitization to the hapten diphenylcyclopropenone (DPC). The CDR3 loop is CASSAQTGRTDTQYF. The CDR3 DNA reads as TGTGCCAGCAGTGCTCAGACAGGGCGCACAGATACGCAGTATTTT.